The clone carrying this T cell receptor beta chain was picked up a small number of times. Its antigen remains unidentified. This entry belongs to a study of chemoradiotherapy in HPV16-positive cancers. Study results and caveats: Better recurrence-free survival went with HPV-responsive T-cell expansion in HPV16-positive patients.

The length of the CDR3 is 12 residues. The V gene's germline CDR1 is SGHVS and CDR2 FNYEAQ. Using immunoSEQ multiplex PCR, the repertoire was profiled, and TCRdb retains in-frame clones only, with some absent. The repertoire holds tens of thousands of clones, with roughly 87% as singletons. Specimen: blood, collected from a patient who underwent chemoradiotherapy. This TCR came from a human donor with HPV-associated anogenital cancer. V and J are TRBV7-6 and TRBJ1-1; D call uncertain. The CDR3 loop reads CVVSDLNTEAFF. As DNA, the CDR3 is TGTGTTGTGTCCGACTTGAACACTGAAGCTTTCTTT.